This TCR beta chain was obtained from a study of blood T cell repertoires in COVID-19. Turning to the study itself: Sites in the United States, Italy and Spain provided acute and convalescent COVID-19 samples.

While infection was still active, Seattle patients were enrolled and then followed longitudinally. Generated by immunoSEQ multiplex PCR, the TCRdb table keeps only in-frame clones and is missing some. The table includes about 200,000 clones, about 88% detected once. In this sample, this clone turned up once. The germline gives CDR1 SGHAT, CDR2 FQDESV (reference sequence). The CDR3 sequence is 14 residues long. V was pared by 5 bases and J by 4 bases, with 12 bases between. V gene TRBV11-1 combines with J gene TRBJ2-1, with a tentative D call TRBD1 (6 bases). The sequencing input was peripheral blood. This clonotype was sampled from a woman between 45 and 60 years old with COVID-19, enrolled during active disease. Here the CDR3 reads CASSASGTYNEQFF. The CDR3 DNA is TGTGCCAGCAGCGCCTCCGGGACATACAATGAGCAGTTCTTC.